The 5 T cell receptor beta chains listed next were all sequenced from one sample in a study of CD8+CD57+ T cells in acquired aplastic anemia. TCR beta VDJ combinations and CDR3 sequences were profiled from genomic DNA. TCRdb ran MiXCR on the reads and lists one entry per CDR3 protein. The data hold about 180,000 distinct CDR3 sequences, with more than 60% observed a single time. Patients chosen for sequencing had CD8+CD57+ cells that had expanded, as shown by flow cytometry. Sequencing was done on a sample of sorted CD4+, CD8+, or CD8+CD57+ T cells (not recorded which) from PBMCs. The receptors were gathered from a human donor with aplastic anemia.

The J gene is TRBJ1-2, the V gene TRBV7-3; 10 nucleotides agree with TRBD1. With 6 bases clipped from V and 2 bases from J, the junction kept 12 bases outside the gene matches. The germline V gene has CDR1 SGHTA and CDR2 FQGTGA. This CDR3 comprises 17 residues. This CDR3 reads CASSPGGTGAKNYGYTF. Written as DNA, the CDR3 is TGTGCCAGCAGTCCGGGGGGGACAGGGGCCAAAAACTATGGCTACACCTTC.

The chain carries TRBV20-1 and TRBJ2-3; perhaps TRBD2 as D (6 bases). Trimming removed 1 base at V and 3 bases at J, with 11 bases between. Germline values: CDR1 DFQATT, CDR2 SNEGSKA (reference sequence). The CDR3 loop spans 14 amino acids. The CDR3 reads CSARGPGRTDTQYF. Written as DNA, the CDR3 is TGCAGTGCTAGAGGCCCAGGGAGGACAGATACGCAGTATTTT.

The V gene is TRBV9, the J gene TRBJ2-1; 10 nucleotides match TRBD2. V gave up 6 bases and J gave up 6 bases; unmatched junction bases: 6. Looked up from germline, CDR1 is SGDLS and CDR2 is YYNGEE. The CDR3 sequence is 14 residues long. This CDR3 is CASTQGLATNEQFF. Here the CDR3 DNA reads TGTGCCAGCACGCAGGGACTAGCGACCAATGAGCAGTTCTTC. Full variable domain (outside the CDR3, taken from reference TRBV9 and TRBJ2-1): DSGVTQTPKHLITATGQRVTLRCSPRSGDLSVYWYQQSLDQGLQFLIQYYNGEERAKGNILERFSAQQFPDLHSELNLSSLELGDSALYFCASTQGLATNEQFFGPGTRLTVL.

The rearrangement uses TRBV5-1 and TRBJ2-2; 7 positions match TRBD1. The CDR3 totals 15 residues. Germline CDR1 is SGHRS and CDR2 is YFSETQ. Unmatched junction bases numbered 5, after V lost 3 bases and J lost 3 bases. CDR3 DNA: TGCGCCAGCAGCTCAAGGGGGCAGGACACCGGGGAGCTGTTTTTT. Encoded protein: CASSSRGQDTGELFF.

The J gene is TRBJ2-3, the V gene TRBV20-1, with 9 bases matching TRBD2. Germline-derived CDR1 and CDR2 are DFQATT and SNEGSKA (reference sequence). This CDR3 comprises 17 residues. The V and J ends lost 3 bases and 1 base, in that order; junction bases with no gene match: 11. CDR3 coding DNA: TGCAGTGCTAGGGGGGCGGGAGGGCCTAGGGGCACAGATACGCAGTATTTT. This gives the protein CSARGAGGPRGTDTQYF.